Given below is one T cell receptor beta chain in context. There are many counts of this clonotype. Its antigen is currently not known. Per-base qualities were not stored, and no clone one base away is much larger. From V the trimming removes 7 bases and from J it removes 0 bases, while the gene matches leave 3 bases of the junction unaccounted for. Looking up the germline V gene yields CDR1 SNHLY and CDR2 FYNNEI. The CDR3 runs 15 amino acids, cysteine and phenylalanine included. Only CDR3 DNA is held: 45 bases, read in frame from base 1. The record originates from a study of regulatory T cells in long-lasting Graves disease listed by TCRdb under 2021. Study-level background: Persistent Graves' disease meant more than 5 years of antithyroid drug treatment with TSH receptor autoantibodies that stayed positive. Peripheral blood TCR sequencing and RNA sequencing compared persistent Graves' disease patients with newly diagnosed Graves' disease patients. The study was registered as a clinical trial and conducted in China. On average, persistent Graves' disease patients in the clinical cohort had been on antithyroid drugs for about 10.3 years. TCR sequencing covered around 13 persistent and roughly 20 newly diagnosed Graves' disease patients, 33 samples in total. The research as a whole found: TRBV28, TRBJ1-2 and TRBJ2-5 were preferentially used in persistent disease, while TRBV20-1 and TRBJ2-1 were favored in newly diagnosed disease. The study examined only peripheral blood because the primary lesion, thyroid tissue, could not be accessed. Persistent Graves' disease patients showed lower TCR Shannon entropy and fewer highly expanded clones than newly diagnosed patients, suggesting clonal expansion. A larger number of public clonotypes was shared among persistent patients (over 2,500) than among newly diagnosed patients (around 880). The authors noted that the small sample size was a limitation that may lower accuracy. Only the TCR beta chain was sequenced and analyzed.

The time point tag for this specimen amounts to: persistent/refractory GD, antithyroid drugs over 5 years with positive TRAb. RNA was extracted from PBMCs in TRIzol for both TCR sequencing and RNA sequencing. The diagnosis of Graves' disease followed American Thyroid Association guidelines. Patients for the study were recruited at an endocrinology department in Xi'an, China. From each patient, nine milliliters of peripheral blood was collected into an EDTA anticoagulant tube. Ficoll Paque Plus density gradient separation was used to isolate PBMCs, and no further T cell sorting was performed. An Agilent 2100 Bioanalyzer and agarose gel were used to assess RNA quality, and a NanoDrop 2000 was used to measure RNA concentration. Preparation of the library involved multiplex PCR. The sequencer was an Illumina HiSeq 4000. To build TCR beta libraries, CDR3 regions were amplified by Arm-PCR using iRepertoire HTBI primers. Gel purification was performed on PCR products prior to sequencing. Regarding the original processing steps: A total of around 59 TRBV and 14 TRBJ segments were identified across samples and were used for gene usage analysis of CDR3 amino acid clonotypes. COPE and FqMerger were used to merge filtered high-quality paired reads into contigs. Contigs were aligned with BLAST to IMGT TRBV, TRBD and TRBJ reference genes, and CDR3 was defined per IMGT. Clonotypes above 0.1% frequency were classified as highly expanded clones. Shannon entropy was used to measure repertoire diversity, and the Gini coefficient was used to measure V-J evenness. A clonotype was considered public if more than one individual shared it. TCRdb trimmed public reads at Q25 via fastp, called clones via MiXCR and kept in-frame beta chains. Entries are consolidated by CDR3 protein sequence, retaining the most common genes and DNA. The V and J calls and clone size are TCRdb's, not the authors'. The sample yields approximately 470,000 distinct CDR3 sequences; less than 25% were counted once. In total, the top ten clones hold 6.5% to 10% of the sample.

Material: peripheral blood mononuclear cells (PBMCs), obtained when the disease was refractory, from a patient treated with antithyroid drugs. In this chain, TRBV2 is recombined with TRBJ2-7; the central 13 bases match TRBD2. This clonotype was sampled from a female donor with Graves disease. The sequence in DNA is TGTGCCAGCATCCGGACTAGCGGGAGCTCCTACGAGCAGTACTTC. Its translation reads: CASIRTSGSSYEQYF.